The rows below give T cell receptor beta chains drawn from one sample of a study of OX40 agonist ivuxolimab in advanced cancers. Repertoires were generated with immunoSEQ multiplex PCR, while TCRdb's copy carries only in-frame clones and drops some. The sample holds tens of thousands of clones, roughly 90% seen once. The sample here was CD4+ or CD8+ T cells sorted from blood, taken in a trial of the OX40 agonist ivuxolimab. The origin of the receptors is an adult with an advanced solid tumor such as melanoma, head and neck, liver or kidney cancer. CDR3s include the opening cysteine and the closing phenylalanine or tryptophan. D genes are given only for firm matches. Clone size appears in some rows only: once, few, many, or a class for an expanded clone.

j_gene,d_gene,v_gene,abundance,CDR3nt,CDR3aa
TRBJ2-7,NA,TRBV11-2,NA,TGTGCCAGCAGCTTAGATCGGGTCTGGGGGTTTTCGGGAATTACTTACGAGCAGTACTTC,CASSLDRVWGFSGITYEQYF
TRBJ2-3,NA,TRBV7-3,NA,TGTGCCAGCAGCTCCCCAGCCACAGATACGCAGTATTTT,CASSSPATDTQYF
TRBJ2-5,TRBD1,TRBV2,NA,TGTGCCAGCAGGGCGAGGGGCTCCCGGGACAGTCAAGAGACCCAGTACTTC,CASRARGSRDSQETQYF
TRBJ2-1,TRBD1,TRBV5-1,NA,TGCGCCAGCAGCTTGGAGGGAGACAGGGGGGCAGGCGGGAGCTCCTACAATGAGCAGTTCTTC,CASSLEGDRGAGGSSYNEQFF
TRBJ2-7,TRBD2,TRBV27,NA,TGTGCCAGCAGAAGCGGGAGAGGGGGGCAGTACTTC,CASRSGRGGQYF
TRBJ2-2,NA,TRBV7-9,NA,TGTGCCAGCAGCCCCACCGCTGGCGCCAACACCGGGGAGCTGTTTTTT,CASSPTAGANTGELFF
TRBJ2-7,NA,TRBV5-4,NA,TGTGCCAGCAGCTTGCTGAACGAGCAGTACTTC,CASSLLNEQYF
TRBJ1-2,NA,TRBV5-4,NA,TGTGCCAGCAGCCCCCCGGGTACTCTACTATATGGCTACACCTTC,CASSPPGTLLYGYTF
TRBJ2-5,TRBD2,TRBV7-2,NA,TGTGCCAGCAGCTTAATGGGACTAGGGCGCCAAGAGACCCAGTACTTC,CASSLMGLGRQETQYF
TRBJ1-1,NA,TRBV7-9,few,TGTGCCAGCAGCGCTCCGAGGGGCCTCCGGGGTACTGAAGCTTTCTTT,CASSAPRGLRGTEAFF
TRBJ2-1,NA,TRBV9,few,TGTGCCAGCAGCGTAGGGTCGGGGATGGGCTTCAATGAGCAGTTCTTC,CASSVGSGMGFNEQFF
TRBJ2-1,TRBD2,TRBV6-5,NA,TGTGCCAGCACCGCTGGGACTAGCGGGAGGAATGAGCAGTTCTTC,CASTAGTSGRNEQFF
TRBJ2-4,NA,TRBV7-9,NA,TGTGCCAGCAGCTCGGACGGACTAGCCAAAAACATTCAGTACTTC,CASSSDGLAKNIQYF
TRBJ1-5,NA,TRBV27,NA,TGTGCCAGCAGTTTCCCCCCCCCAGGGGAGTATCAGCCCCAGCATTTT,CASSFPPPGEYQPQHF
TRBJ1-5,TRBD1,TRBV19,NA,TGTGCCAGTAGTCGGCAGGGGGCGGGCAATCAGCCCCAGCATTTT,CASSRQGAGNQPQHF
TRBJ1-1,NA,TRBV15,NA,TGTGCCACCAGCCTCCTTGACGGGGGCACTGAAGCTTTCTTT,CATSLLDGGTEAFF
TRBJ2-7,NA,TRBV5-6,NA,TGTGCCAGCAGCTTGGCCGCAAGGGAGGCCCCCTACGAGCAGTACTTC,CASSLAAREAPYEQYF